These 21 T cell receptor beta chains were sequenced from one sample in a study of Ad26.COV2.S vaccination and SARS-CoV-2 variants. Treatment of the sample: around 19 received Ad26.COV2.S at low or high dose, single or two shots; 5 received placebo; per-sample allocation not given. Following the first vaccine or placebo injection, samples were taken on day 63. Method: immunoSEQ multiplex PCR; TCRdb's copy keeps in-frame clones and lacks some. Of about 350,000 clones in the sample, more than 85% are singletons; the top ten hold roughly 5%. Sequences were derived from peripheral blood, sampled in a trial of Ad26.COV2.S vaccine versus placebo. These receptor sequences come from a person between 18 and 60 years old who received the Ad26.COV2.S COVID-19 vaccine or a placebo.

The chain uses TRBV20-1 and TRBJ2-1; no clear D gene. The CDR3 consists of 12 residues. The V gene's germline CDR1 is DFQATT and CDR2 SNEGSKA (reference sequence). Trimming left V 3 bases short and J 12 bases short, with 15 bases between. The CDR3 region has the DNA TGCAGTGCTAGTCCCAACAGCGATCGGCAGTTCTTC. This encodes CSASPNSDRQFF.

The gene calls are TRBV6-4 and TRBJ2-4; the match to TRBD1 covers 8 bases. Per germline, CDR1 MRHNA and CDR2 SNTAGT. After removal of 6 bases from V and 7 bases from J, the junction contained 14 bases not matched to a gene. CDR3 length: 16 amino acids. The CDR3 nucleotides are TGTGCCAGCAGATCACCCCAGACAGGGGAGGAGAACATTCAGTACTTC. Translating it yields CASRSPQTGEENIQYF.

Comments on this clone: Since a much larger clone is just one base distant, this may be a read error. The chain carries TRBV6-5 and TRBJ2-7; 9 nucleotides match TRBD1. Germline CDR1 and CDR2: MNHEY and SVGAGI. V trimming: 6 bases; J trimming: 2 bases; junction bases outside the gene matches: 5. The CDR3 consists of 14 residues. The CDR3 region has the DNA TGTGCCAGCAGGTCCGGGACAGGGACCTACGAGCAGTACTTC. Residues: CASRSGTGTYEQYF.

This clone has only one observation. The chain is built from TRBV28 and TRBJ2-7; maybe TRBD1 (5 bases). The CDR3 totals 12 residues. In germline, CDR1 is MDHEN, CDR2 SYDVKM. CDR3 sequence reads: CDIRGADHEQYF. The CDR3 coding sequence is TGTGATATCCGTGGGGCAGATCACGAGCAGTACTTC.

The genes are TRBV12-5 and TRBJ1-5; D possibly corresponds to TRBD1 (5 bases). CDR1 and CDR2 (germline): LGHNT, FRNRAP. V lost 7 bases, J lost 0 bases, and 19 bases lay in between. The CDR3 length is 17 residues. The CDR3 bases are TGTGCTAGTGCCCCGGTAAGGGGCGAATATAGCAATCAGCCCCAGCATTTT. Its translation: CASAPVRGEYSNQPQHF.

A single count supports this clone. The chain combines TRBV9 with TRBJ1-2; no reliable D call. CDR3 size: 13 residues. Germline V gene data show CDR1 as SGDLS and CDR2 as YYNGEE. V dropped 2 bases and J dropped 0 bases, with 5 bases sitting between them. CDR3 nucleotide sequence: TGTGCCAGCAGCGTCCAGACTAACTATGGCTACACCTTC. Translating gives CASSVQTNYGYTF.

The CDR3 coding sequence is TGCGCCAGCAGCTTTTGGACTAGCGGGGTCAATGAGCAGTTCTTC. Translating gives CASSFWTSGVNEQFF. The chain is built from TRBV5-1 and TRBJ2-1, with 12 nucleotides matching TRBD2. The germline V gene encodes CDR1 SGHRS and CDR2 YFSETQ. The CDR3 contains 15 residues. J lost 6 bases, V lost 2 bases, and 3 bases had no gene match.

This clone was seen a few times. The genes are TRBV15 and TRBJ1-5, with a weak D call TRBD1 (5 bases). CDR1 is LNHNV and CDR2 is YYDKDF in the germline V gene (reference sequence). The CDR3 contains 19 residues. V was clipped by 0 bases and J by 2 bases, with 20 bases between them. In nucleotides, the CDR3 is TGTGCCACCAGCAGAGATTTGGACCAGGGTTCACGTGGCAATCAGCCCCAGCATTTT. Encoded protein: CATSRDLDQGSRGNQPQHF.

The V gene is TRBV15, the J gene TRBJ1-4; no clear D. Deletions cut 5 bases from V and 2 bases from J, with 9 bases between. In germline, CDR1 is LNHNV, CDR2 YYDKDF (reference sequence). The CDR3 is made up of 14 amino acids. This CDR3 reads CATSPGGTNEKLFF. CDR3 DNA: TGTGCCACCAGCCCGGGAGGGACTAATGAAAAACTGTTTTTT.

The rearrangement links TRBV10-1 to TRBJ2-1, with D perhaps matching TRBD2 (6 bases). V lost 4 bases, J lost 6 bases, and 19 bases lay in between. CDR3 length: 16 residues. Germline-derived CDR1 and CDR2 are WNHNN and SYGVQD (reference sequence). The CDR3 sequence: CASSGSLGGDFNEQFF. The CDR3 DNA sequence: TGCGCCAGCAGTGGATCTTTAGGCGGGGACTTCAATGAGCAGTTCTTC.

This clone has only one observation. The rearrangement links TRBV6-5 to TRBJ2-2; 8 bases agree with TRBD1. CDR3 length equals 16 residues. The V and J ends lost 0 bases and 6 bases, in that order; junction bases with no gene match: 6. CDR1 and CDR2 (germline): MNHEY, SVGAGI. The CDR3 DNA is TGTGCCAGCAGTTACTCGTGGACAGGGCAAGCCGGGGAGCTGTTTTTT. Translated, it gives CASSYSWTGQAGELFF.

The chain joins TRBV28 to TRBJ1-5, with D uncertain. Trimming took off 7 bases at V and 4 bases at J, with 17 bases between the two ends. Germline CDR1 reads MDHEN; CDR2 reads SYDVKM. The CDR3 is made up of 15 amino acids. The chain's CDR3 is CASTRERVSNQPQHF. The CDR3 DNA reads as TGTGCCAGCACCCGAGAGAGGGTTAGTAATCAGCCCCAGCATTTT.

In this sample, this clone turned up a few times. This rearrangement joins TRBV6-1 to TRBJ1-1, with TRBD1 as a possible D gene (6 bases). Germline V lookup: CDR1 MNHNS, CDR2 SASEGT. This CDR3 has 14 amino acids. V lost 2 bases, J lost 4 bases, and 11 bases lay in between. Here the CDR3 DNA reads TGTGCCAGCAGTGAATACGGGGGGGCCACTGAAGCTTTCTTT. This encodes CASSEYGGATEAFF.

This chain uses TRBV18 with TRBJ1-1; 9 bases are shared with TRBD1. The V gene end was trimmed by 5 bases and the J gene end by 4 bases; junction bases not matched to a gene: 2. CDR1 is KGHSH and CDR2 is LQKENI in the germline V gene. This CDR3 is built from 13 residues. The CDR3 here is CASSIQGATEAFF. DNA of the CDR3: TGTGCCAGCTCAATACAGGGGGCCACTGAAGCTTTCTTT.

For this clone: Other DNA sequences within the sample encode an identical CDR3. This rearrangement joins TRBV3-1 (or the pseudogene TRBV3-2) to TRBJ1-1; possible D gene TRBD1, 5 bases. The germline V gene encodes CDR1 LGHDT and CDR2 YNNKEL (reference sequence). Trimming took 4 bases from V and 1 from J, leaving 7 bases between them. There are 13 residues in the CDR3. The CDR3 is CASSPTGNTEAFF. CDR3 in DNA: TGTGCCAGCAGCCCCACAGGGAACACTGAAGCTTTCTTT.

This clone has a single count. This sample also contains other DNA sequences that code for the same CDR3. The V gene is TRBV20-1, the J gene TRBJ2-1; D gene unclear. In germline, CDR1 is DFQATT, CDR2 SNEGSKA (reference sequence). The CDR3 runs 11 residues. V was pared by 1 base and J by 4 bases, with 2 bases between. CDR3 sequence: CSARGYNEQFF. The CDR3, as DNA: TGCAGTGCTAGAGGTTACAATGAGCAGTTCTTC.

Here the CDR3 reads CASSYSGQARNQPQHF. The CDR3 nucleotides read TGTGCCAGCAGTTACTCGGGACAGGCCCGCAATCAGCCCCAGCATTTT. V usage is TRBV6-5 and J usage is TRBJ1-5, with TRBD1 matching 8 bases. Germline-derived CDR1 and CDR2 are MNHEY and SVGAGI. This CDR3 contains 16 residues. V gave up 0 bases and J gave up 2 bases; unmatched junction bases: 3.

The chain links TRBV5-8 to TRBJ2-5, with TRBD2 identical over 7 bases. CDR1 is SGHTS, CDR2 YDEGEE, per germline. This CDR3 is 18 amino acids long. The ends lost 0 bases at V and 4 bases at J; junction bases unmatched: 15. The CDR3 nucleotides read TGTGCCAGCAGCTTGGCTTCCAATTTAGCGGGCCGACGAGAGACCCAGTACTTC. As protein: CASSLASNLAGRRETQYF.

The chain uses TRBV7-9 and TRBJ2-3; D may be TRBD1 (5 bases). This CDR3 comprises 18 residues. Germline CDR1 SEHNR, CDR2 FQNEAQ (reference sequence). V dropped 2 bases and J dropped 0 bases, with 18 bases sitting between them. The CDR3 coding sequence is TGTGCCAGCAGCTTAACACCAAAAGGGGCTTCTAGCACAGATACGCAGTATTTT. Translated: CASSLTPKGASSTDTQYF.

This clone was observed a single time. V is TRBV5-8 and J is TRBJ1-1; a possible D gene is TRBD1 (6 bases). Germline loops: CDR1 SGHTS, CDR2 YDEGEE. CDR3 length equals 12 residues. V dropped 3 bases and J dropped 10 bases, with 13 bases sitting between them. CDR3 coding DNA: TGTGCCAGCAGCTCTACCAGGGGACGAGCTTTCTTT. Translation: CASSSTRGRAFF.

This chain uses TRBV27 with TRBJ1-6; possibly TRBD1 for D (5 bases). The CDR3 extends over 13 amino acids. Per the germline V gene, CDR1 is MNHEY and CDR2 is SMNVEV (reference sequence). V was shortened by 4 bases and J by 8 bases, with 9 bases between the two germline ends. CDR3 DNA sequence: TGTGCCAGCAGTTCTGACAGAGATTCACCCCTCCACTTT. This sequence encodes CASSSDRDSPLHF.